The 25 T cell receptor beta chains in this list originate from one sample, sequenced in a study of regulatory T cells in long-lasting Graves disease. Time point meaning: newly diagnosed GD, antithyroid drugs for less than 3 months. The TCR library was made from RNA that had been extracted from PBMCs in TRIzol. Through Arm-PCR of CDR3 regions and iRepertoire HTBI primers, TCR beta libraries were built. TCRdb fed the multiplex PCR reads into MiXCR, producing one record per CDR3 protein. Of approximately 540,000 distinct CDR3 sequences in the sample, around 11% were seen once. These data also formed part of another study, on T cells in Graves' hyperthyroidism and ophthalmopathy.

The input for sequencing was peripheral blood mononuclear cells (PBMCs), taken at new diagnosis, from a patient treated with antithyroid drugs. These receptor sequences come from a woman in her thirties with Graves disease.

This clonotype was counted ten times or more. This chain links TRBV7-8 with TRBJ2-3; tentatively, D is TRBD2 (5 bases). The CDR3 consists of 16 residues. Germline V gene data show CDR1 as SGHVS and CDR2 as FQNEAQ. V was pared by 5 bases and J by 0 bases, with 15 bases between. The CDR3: CASSGSRVRSTDTQYF. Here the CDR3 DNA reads TGTGCCAGCAGCGGATCGAGGGTCCGGAGCACAGATACGCAGTATTTT.

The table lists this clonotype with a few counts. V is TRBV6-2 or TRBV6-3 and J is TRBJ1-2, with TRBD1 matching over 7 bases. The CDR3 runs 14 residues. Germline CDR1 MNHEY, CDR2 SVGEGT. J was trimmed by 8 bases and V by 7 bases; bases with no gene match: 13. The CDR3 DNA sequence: TGTGCCAGCAACCGCGACGGGACGGACAGGGGCTACACCTTC. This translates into CASNRDGTDRGYTF.

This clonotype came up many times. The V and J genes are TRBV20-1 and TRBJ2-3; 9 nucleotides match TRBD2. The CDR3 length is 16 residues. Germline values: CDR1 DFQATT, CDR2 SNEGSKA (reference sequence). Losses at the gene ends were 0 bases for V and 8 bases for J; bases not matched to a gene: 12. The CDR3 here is CSARDGPSGNGGTQYF. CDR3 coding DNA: TGCAGTGCTAGAGATGGGCCTAGCGGGAATGGTGGTACGCAGTATTTT.

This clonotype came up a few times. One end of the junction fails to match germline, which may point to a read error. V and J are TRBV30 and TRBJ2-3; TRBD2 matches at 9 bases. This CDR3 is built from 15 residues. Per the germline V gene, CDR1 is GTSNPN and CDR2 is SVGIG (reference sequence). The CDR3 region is CARSVAGVDTDTQYF. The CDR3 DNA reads TGTGCCCGGAGTGTAGCGGGAGTTGACACAGATACGCAGTATTTT.

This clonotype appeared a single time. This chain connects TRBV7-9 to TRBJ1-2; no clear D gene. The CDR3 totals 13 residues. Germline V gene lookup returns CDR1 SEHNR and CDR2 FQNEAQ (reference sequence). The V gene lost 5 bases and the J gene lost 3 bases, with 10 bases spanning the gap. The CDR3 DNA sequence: TGTGCCAGCAGCCGTCCGGGTTACTATGGCTACACCTTC. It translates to CASSRPGYYGYTF.

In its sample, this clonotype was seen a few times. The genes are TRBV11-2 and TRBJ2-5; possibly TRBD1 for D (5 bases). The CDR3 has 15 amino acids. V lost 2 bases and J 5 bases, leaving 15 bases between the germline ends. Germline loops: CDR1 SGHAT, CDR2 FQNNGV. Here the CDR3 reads CASSLQGPYGETQYF. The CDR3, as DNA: TGTGCCAGCAGCTTACAGGGTCCCTATGGGGAGACCCAGTACTTC.

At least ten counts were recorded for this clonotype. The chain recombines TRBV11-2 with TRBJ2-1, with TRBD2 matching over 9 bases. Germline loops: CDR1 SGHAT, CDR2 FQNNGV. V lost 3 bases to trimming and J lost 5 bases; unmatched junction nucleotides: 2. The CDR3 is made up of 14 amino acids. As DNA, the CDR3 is TGTGCCAGCAGCTTGCGGGAGGGCCACAATGAGCAGTTCTTC. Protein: CASSLREGHNEQFF.

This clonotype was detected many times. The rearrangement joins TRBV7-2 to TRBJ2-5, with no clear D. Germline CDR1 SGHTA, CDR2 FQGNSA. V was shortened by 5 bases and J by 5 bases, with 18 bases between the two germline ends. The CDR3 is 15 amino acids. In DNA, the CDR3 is TGTGCCAGCAGCCCCCCGGGCCCCGGCCGGGAGACCCAGTACTTC. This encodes CASSPPGPGRETQYF.

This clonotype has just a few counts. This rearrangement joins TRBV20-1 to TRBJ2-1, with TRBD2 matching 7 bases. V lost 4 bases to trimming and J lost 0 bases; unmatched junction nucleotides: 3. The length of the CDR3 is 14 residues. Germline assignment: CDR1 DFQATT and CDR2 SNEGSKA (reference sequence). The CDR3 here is CSAMGGSSYNEQFF. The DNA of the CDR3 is TGCAGTGCTATGGGCGGGAGCTCCTACAATGAGCAGTTCTTC.

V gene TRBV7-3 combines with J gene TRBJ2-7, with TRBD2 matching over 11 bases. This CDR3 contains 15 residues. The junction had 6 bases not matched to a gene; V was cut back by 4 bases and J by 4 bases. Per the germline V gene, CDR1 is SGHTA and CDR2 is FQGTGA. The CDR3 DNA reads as TGTGCCAGCAGCTCATCCGGGACTAGCGGATACGAGCAGTACTTC. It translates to CASSSSGTSGYEQYF.

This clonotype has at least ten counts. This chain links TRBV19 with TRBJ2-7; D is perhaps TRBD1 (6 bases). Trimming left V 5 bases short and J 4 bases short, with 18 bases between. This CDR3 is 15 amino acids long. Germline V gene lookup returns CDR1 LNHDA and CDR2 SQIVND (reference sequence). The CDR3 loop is CASSPGTHERYEQYF. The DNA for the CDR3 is TGTGCCAGTAGTCCCGGGACACACGAGCGATACGAGCAGTACTTC.

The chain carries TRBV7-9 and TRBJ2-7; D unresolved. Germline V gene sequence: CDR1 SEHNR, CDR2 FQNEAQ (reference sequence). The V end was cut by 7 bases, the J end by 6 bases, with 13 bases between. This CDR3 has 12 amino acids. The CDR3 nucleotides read TGTGCCAGCACCTTGGGGTCAAGCGAGCAGTACTTC. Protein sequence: CASTLGSSEQYF.

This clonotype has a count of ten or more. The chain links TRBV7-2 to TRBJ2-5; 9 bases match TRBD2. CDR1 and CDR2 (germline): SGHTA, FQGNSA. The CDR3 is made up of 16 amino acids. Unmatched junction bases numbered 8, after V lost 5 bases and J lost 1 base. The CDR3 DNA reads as TGTGCCAGCAGCGTAGGCCGCGGGAGGGGCCAAGAGACCCAGTACTTC. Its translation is CASSVGRGRGQETQYF.

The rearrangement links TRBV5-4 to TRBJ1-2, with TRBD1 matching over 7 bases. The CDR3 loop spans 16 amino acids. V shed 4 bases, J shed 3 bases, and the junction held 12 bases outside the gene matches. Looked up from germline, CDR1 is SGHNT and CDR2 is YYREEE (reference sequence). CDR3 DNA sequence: TGTGCCAGCAGCGCCCTGGGACAGCACCGATACTATGGCTACACCTTC. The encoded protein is CASSALGQHRYYGYTF.

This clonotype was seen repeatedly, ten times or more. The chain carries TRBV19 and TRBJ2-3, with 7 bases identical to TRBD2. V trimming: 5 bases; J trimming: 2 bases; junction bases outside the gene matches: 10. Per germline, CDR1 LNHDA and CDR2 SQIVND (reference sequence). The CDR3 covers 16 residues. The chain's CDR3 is CASSLGGGSVTDTQYF. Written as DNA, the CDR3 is TGTGCCAGTAGTCTGGGAGGCGGGAGCGTCACAGATACGCAGTATTTT.

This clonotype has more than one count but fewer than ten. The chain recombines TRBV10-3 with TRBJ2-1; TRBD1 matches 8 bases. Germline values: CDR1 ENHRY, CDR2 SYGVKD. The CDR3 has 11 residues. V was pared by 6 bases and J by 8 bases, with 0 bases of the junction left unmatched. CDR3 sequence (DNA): TGTGCCATCAGGACAGGGGATGAGCAGTTCTTC. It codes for CAIRTGDEQFF.

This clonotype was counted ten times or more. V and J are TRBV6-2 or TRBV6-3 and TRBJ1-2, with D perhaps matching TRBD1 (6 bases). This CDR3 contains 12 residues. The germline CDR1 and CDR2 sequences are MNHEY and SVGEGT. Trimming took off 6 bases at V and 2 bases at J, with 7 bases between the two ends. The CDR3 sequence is CASRDSNYGYTF. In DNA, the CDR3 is TGTGCCAGCAGGGACAGCAACTATGGCTACACCTTC.

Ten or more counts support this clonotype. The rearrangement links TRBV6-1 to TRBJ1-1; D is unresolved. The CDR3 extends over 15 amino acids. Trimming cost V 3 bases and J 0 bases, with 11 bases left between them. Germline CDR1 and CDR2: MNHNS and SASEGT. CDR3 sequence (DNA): TGTGCCAGCAGTGAGGGAGAGGTCCTGAACACTGAAGCTTTCTTT. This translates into CASSEGEVLNTEAFF.

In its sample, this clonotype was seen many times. The DNA of the CDR3 is TGTGCCAGCTCACCTACGACAGGGGGCGGGGAGACCCAGTACTTC. Amino acid sequence: CASSPTTGGGETQYF. The rearrangement uses TRBV18 and TRBJ2-5, with 10 nucleotides matching TRBD1. Germline trimming cut 3 bases from V and 5 bases from J; bases unmatched to any gene: 6. This CDR3 is built from 15 residues. Germline CDR1 KGHSH, CDR2 LQKENI.

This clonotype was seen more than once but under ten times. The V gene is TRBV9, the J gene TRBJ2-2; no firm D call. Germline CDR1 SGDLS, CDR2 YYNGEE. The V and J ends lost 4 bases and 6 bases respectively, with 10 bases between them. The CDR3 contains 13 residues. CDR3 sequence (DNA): TGTGCCAGCAGCCTGAACAGAGCCGGGGAGCTGTTTTTT. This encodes CASSLNRAGELFF.

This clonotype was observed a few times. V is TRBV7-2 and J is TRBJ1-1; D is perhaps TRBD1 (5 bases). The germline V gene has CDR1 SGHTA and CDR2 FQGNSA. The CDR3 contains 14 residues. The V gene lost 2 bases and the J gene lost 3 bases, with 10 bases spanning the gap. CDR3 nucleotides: TGTGCCAGCAGCTTACGCCAGGGTGACACTGAAGCTTTCTTT. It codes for CASSLRQGDTEAFF.

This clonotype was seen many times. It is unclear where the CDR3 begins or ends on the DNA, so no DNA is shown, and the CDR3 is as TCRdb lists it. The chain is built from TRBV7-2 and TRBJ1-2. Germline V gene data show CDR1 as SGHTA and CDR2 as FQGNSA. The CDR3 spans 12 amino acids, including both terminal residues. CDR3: CASSSSPYGYTF.

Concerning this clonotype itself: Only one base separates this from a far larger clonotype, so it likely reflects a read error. This chain's CDR3 is CASSAGLADSYEQFF. The CDR3 DNA sequence: TGTGCCAGCAGCGCGGGACTAGCGGACTCCTACGAGCAGTTCTTC. The rearrangement links TRBV2 to TRBJ2-1; 11 bases line up with TRBD2. CDR3 size: 15 residues. V gave up 6 bases and J gave up 10 bases; unmatched junction bases: 11. Germline V CDR1 and CDR2: SNHLY, FYNNEI.

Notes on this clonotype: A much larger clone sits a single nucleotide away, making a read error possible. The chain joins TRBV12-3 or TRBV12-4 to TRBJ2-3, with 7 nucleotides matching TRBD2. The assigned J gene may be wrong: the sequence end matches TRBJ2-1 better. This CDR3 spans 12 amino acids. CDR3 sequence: CASRASGETQFF. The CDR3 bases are TGTGCCAGCCGTGCTAGCGGCGAGACCCAGTTCTTC.

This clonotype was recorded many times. CDR3 in amino acids: CSARDHDNIRGELFF. The CDR3 coding sequence is TGCAGTGCTAGAGACCACGACAACATTCGCGGGGAGCTGTTTTTT. V is TRBV20-1 and J is TRBJ2-2; D is uncertain. The germline V gene has CDR1 DFQATT and CDR2 SNEGSKA (reference sequence). This CDR3 comprises 15 residues. V dropped 0 bases and J dropped 7 bases, with 15 bases sitting between them.